The rows below give T cell receptor beta chains drawn from one sample of a study of T cells in Graves' hyperthyroidism and ophthalmopathy. TCRdb re-called the multiplex PCR reads through MiXCR, storing one row per CDR3 protein. The sample has around 720,000 distinct CDR3 sequences; 30% to 40% are singletons. The sequenced material came from blood. The origin of the receptors is a woman in her forties with Graves' hyperthyroidism. Each CDR3 is given with its conserved first and last residue. The order of the fields is V gene, clone size, J gene, D gene, CDR3 DNA, CDR3 protein. A D gene is named only where the DNA matches it firmly. Part of the rows lack a size; the others show once, few, many or a class for expanded clones.

V gene: TRBV7-8; clone size: -; J gene: TRBJ1-6; D gene: -; CDR3 DNA: TGTGCCAGCAGCTTAGGACGGAGTTCTCGGCCCCTCCACTTT; CDR3 protein: CASSLGRSSRPLHF
V gene: TRBV12-3/TRBV12-4; clone size: many; J gene: TRBJ1-4; D gene: -; CDR3 DNA: TGTGCCAGCACCGAACCCCGACAGACTGAAAAACTGTTTTTT; CDR3 protein: CASTEPRQTEKLFF
V gene: TRBV5-1; clone size: -; J gene: TRBJ2-2; D gene: -; CDR3 DNA: TGTGCCGGCGGGGAACGGGACCAGAGCACCGGGGAGCTGTTTTTT; CDR3 protein: CAGGERDQSTGELFF
V gene: TRBV7-9; clone size: few; J gene: TRBJ2-7; D gene: TRBD1; CDR3 DNA: TGTGCCAGCAGCTTGCCGGGACAGATATACGAGCAGTACTTC; CDR3 protein: CASSLPGQIYEQYF
V gene: TRBV7-8; clone size: many; J gene: TRBJ1-2; D gene: TRBD1; CDR3 DNA: TGTGCCAGCAGCTACCGAGACAGGGATCATGGCTACACCTTC; CDR3 protein: CASSYRDRDHGYTF
V gene: TRBV2; clone size: few; J gene: TRBJ2-3; D gene: TRBD1; CDR3 DNA: TGTGCCAGCAGTAAAGGACAGGGCCGCACAGATACGCAGTATTTT; CDR3 protein: CASSKGQGRTDTQYF
V gene: TRBV15; clone size: few; J gene: TRBJ2-3; D gene: -; CDR3 DNA: TGTGCCACCAGCACCCTTACAGATACGCAGTATTTT; CDR3 protein: CATSTLTDTQYF
V gene: TRBV25-1; clone size: -; J gene: TRBJ1-5; D gene: -; CDR3 DNA: TGTGCCAGCAGTTTAATTTGGGGAGGCCCCGAAAATTATAATCAGCCCCAGCATTTT; CDR3 protein: CASSLIWGGPENYNQPQHF
V gene: TRBV7-9; clone size: many; J gene: TRBJ1-4; D gene: -; CDR3 DNA: TGTGCCAGCAGCTTAGCCTCCCCGAAGAGGGGACGATCAACTAATGAAAAACTGTTTTTT; CDR3 protein: CASSLASPKRGRSTNEKLFF
V gene: TRBV20-1; clone size: many; J gene: TRBJ2-5; D gene: -; CDR3 DNA: TGCAGTGCTAGCCGGACGGAACAAGAGACCCAGTACTTC; CDR3 protein: CSASRTEQETQYF
V gene: TRBV19; clone size: -; J gene: TRBJ1-1; D gene: TRBD1; CDR3 DNA: TGTGCCAGTAGTAGGGGACAGAATTTGAACACTGAAGCTTTCTTT; CDR3 protein: CASSRGQNLNTEAFF
V gene: TRBV4-3; clone size: many; J gene: TRBJ2-5; D gene: TRBD1; CDR3 DNA: TGCGCCAGCAGCCTCCATCCCAGGGGGTTAGAGACCCAGTACTTC; CDR3 protein: CASSLHPRGLETQYF
V gene: TRBV10-1; clone size: few; J gene: TRBJ1-1; D gene: -; CDR3 DNA: TGCGCCAGCAGTGAGTCGGTTATTTTGAACACTGAAGCTTTCTTT; CDR3 protein: CASSESVILNTEAFF
V gene: TRBV6-2/TRBV6-3; clone size: -; J gene: TRBJ2-7; D gene: -; CDR3 DNA: TGTGCCAGCAGTGACGGTCTTAAATCCTACGAGCAGTACTTC; CDR3 protein: CASSDGLKSYEQYF
V gene: TRBV6-5; clone size: few; J gene: TRBJ1-2; D gene: TRBD1; CDR3 DNA: TGTGCCAGCAGTCGGGACAGACCTCCCACTTACTATGGCTACACCTTC; CDR3 protein: CASSRDRPPTYYGYTF
V gene: TRBV7-2; clone size: many; J gene: TRBJ2-7; D gene: -; CDR3 DNA: TGTGCCAGCAGCGGCACAGGTTTACGGCAGTACTTC; CDR3 protein: CASSGTGLRQYF
V gene: TRBV15; clone size: -; J gene: TRBJ1-2; D gene: -; CDR3 DNA: TGTGCCACCAGCACCCACGGAGCCTACTATGGCTACACCTTC; CDR3 protein: CATSTHGAYYGYTF
V gene: TRBV12-3/TRBV12-4; clone size: many; J gene: TRBJ2-7; D gene: TRBD1; CDR3 DNA: TGTGCCAGCACCCCAGGGACAGGGGAGATCTACGAGCAGTACTTC; CDR3 protein: CASTPGTGEIYEQYF
V gene: TRBV12-3/TRBV12-4; clone size: -; J gene: TRBJ1-3; D gene: -; CDR3 DNA: TGTGCCAGCAGTTTATCTGGGGCAGCCTCTGGAAACACCATATATTTT; CDR3 protein: CASSLSGAASGNTIYF
V gene: TRBV7-2; clone size: -; J gene: TRBJ1-2; D gene: -; CDR3 DNA: TGTGCCAGCAGCTCCGGACAATTAATGAACTATGGCTACACCTTC; CDR3 protein: CASSSGQLMNYGYTF
V gene: TRBV15; clone size: -; J gene: TRBJ1-2; D gene: TRBD1; CDR3 DNA: TGTGCCACCAGCAGCATTAGGACAGGGGCGTATGGCTACACCTTC; CDR3 protein: CATSSIRTGAYGYTF
V gene: TRBV3-1; clone size: -; J gene: TRBJ1-3; D gene: TRBD1; CDR3 DNA: TGTGCCAGCAAACCGGAGGGGGCCCTGACTGGAAACACCATATATTTT; CDR3 protein: CASKPEGALTGNTIYF
V gene: TRBV7-9; clone size: many; J gene: TRBJ2-7; D gene: TRBD1; CDR3 DNA: TGTGCCAGCAGCTGGACCGGGACAGGGGCATACGAGCAGTACTTC; CDR3 protein: CASSWTGTGAYEQYF
V gene: TRBV19; clone size: -; J gene: TRBJ2-5; D gene: TRBD1; CDR3 DNA: TGTGCCAGTAGTATGGGGGACAGGGGGCGAGAGACCCAGTACTTC; CDR3 protein: CASSMGDRGRETQYF
V gene: TRBV19; clone size: many; J gene: TRBJ1-5; D gene: -; CDR3 DNA: TGTGCCAGTAGTATTAGCCAGGACCACAATCAGCCCCAGCATTTT; CDR3 protein: CASSISQDHNQPQHF